A selection of T cell receptor beta chains follows, all from one sample in a study of blood T cells in healthy people across ages. Each CDR3 protein gets one entry after TCRdb re-called the 5' RACE reads with MiXCR. The sample lists more than 1 million distinct CDR3 sequences, around 43% occurring once. Sequencing used blood. The source is a woman aged 55-69 years in good health. The CDR3 runs from the conserved cysteine through the conserved F or W. The D gene is left open where the match is weak. A clone size is listed for some rows: how often the clone was seen (once, few, many), or a class if it is expanded.

CDR3 DNA,CDR3 protein,V gene,clone size,CDR3 length,D gene,J gene
TGCAGTGCTAGAGGGATGTTAGCCGAAGCTTTCTTT,CSARGMLAEAFF,TRBV20-1,.,12,.,TRBJ1-1
TGTGCCAGCAGCCAAGCTTTGACTAGCAGCACAGATACGCAGTATTTT,CASSQALTSSTDTQYF,TRBV3-1,.,16,TRBD2,TRBJ2-3
TGTGCCAGCAGTCCCGGACAGGGGGCTCATGGCTACACCTTC,CASSPGQGAHGYTF,TRBV7-8,few,14,TRBD1,TRBJ1-2
TGTGCCAGCAGCTTATCGACTTCTGAGCAGTACTTC,CASSLSTSEQYF,TRBV7-2,few,12,.,TRBJ2-5
TGCAGTGCTAGAGTAACTAGCCCCGCCTACGAGCAGTACTTC,CSARVTSPAYEQYF,TRBV20-1,.,14,.,TRBJ2-7
TGCAGCGTTGGGGCCGCGGGGGCCGAGCAGTACTTC,CSVGAAGAEQYF,TRBV29-1,.,12,.,TRBJ2-7
TGCAGTGCTAGAGAGGGGGGGTCTGGAAACACCATATATTTT,CSAREGGSGNTIYF,TRBV20-1,.,14,.,TRBJ1-3
TGTGCCAGCAGCTCATGGGACACCGACACTGAAGCTTTCTTT,CASSSWDTDTEAFF,TRBV5-6,.,14,.,TRBJ1-1
TGCAGCGTTGGTACGGGAGGGCCGAAGGATACGCAGTATTTT,CSVGTGGPKDTQYF,TRBV29-1,.,14,TRBD2,TRBJ2-3
TGTGCCATCAGTGCGGCCAGGCCGAGCTCCTACAATGAGCAGTTCTTC,CAISAARPSSYNEQFF,TRBV10-3,.,16,.,TRBJ2-1
TGTGCCAGCAGTTCCAGATACTGGGCAGGGAACACTGAAGCTTTCTTT,CASSSRYWAGNTEAFF,TRBV6-5,.,16,.,TRBJ1-1